Below are 31 T cell receptor beta chains sequenced from a single sample in a study of chemoradiotherapy in HPV16-positive cancers (dated by TCRdb to between 2021 and 2022). Library construction relied on the immunoSEQ multiplex PCR assay. TCRdb's version of the immuneACCESS table is confined to in-frame rearrangements and falls short of the full clone set. An unresolved V gene accounts for under half of the shortfall where checked; the remainder is of unknown origin. Within this sample are approximately 800 clones, with approximately 83% of them counted one time only. Clones ranked in the top ten supply around an eighth of the sample. Material: tumor tissue, obtained from a patient who underwent chemoradiotherapy. The receptors shown here come from a human donor with HPV-associated anogenital cancer.

The J gene is TRBJ2-2, the V gene TRBV4-2; D is undetermined. The germline CDR1 and CDR2 sequences are LGHNA and YNFKEQ. The CDR3 runs to 16 residues. Trimming removed 0 bases at V and 7 bases at J, with 15 bases between. DNA of the CDR3: TGTGCCAGCAGCCAAGATCCGGGCCCGGATGGCGGGGAGCTGTTTTTT. This codes for CASSQDPGPDGGELFF.

CDR3 nucleotides: TGTGCCAGCAGCTTTGGGTACGGACCTCTAGAGACCCAGTACTTC. Translation: CASSFGYGPLETQYF. The chain employs TRBV7-3 and TRBJ2-5; D not resolved. This CDR3 has 15 amino acids. The germline CDR1 and CDR2 sequences are SGHTA and FQGTGA. Trimming shortened V by 3 bases and J by 4 bases, and 15 bases separated the two germline ends.

This chain joins TRBV7-3 and TRBJ2-1, with a weak D call TRBD1 (6 bases). The CDR3 runs to 18 residues. Trimming removed 1 base at V and 2 bases at J, with 18 bases between. Germline V lookup: CDR1 SGHTA, CDR2 FQGTGA. In DNA form, the CDR3 reads TGTGCCAGCAGCTTAAGGGACATGGCTTTTCAGGCCTACAATGAGCAGTTCTTC. Translation: CASSLRDMAFQAYNEQFF.

The J gene is TRBJ2-2, the V gene TRBV5-1; possibly TRBD1 for D (6 bases). The CDR3 totals 16 residues. Per the germline V gene, CDR1 is SGHRS and CDR2 is YFSETQ. The ends were cut back, 0 bases at V and 1 base at J, with 10 bases in the middle. The CDR3 spells CASSLGAGVNTGELFF. In nucleotides, the CDR3 is TGCGCCAGCAGCTTGGGGGCAGGGGTGAACACCGGGGAGCTGTTTTTT.

This chain joins TRBV11-3 and TRBJ2-7; a weak D match, TRBD2 (6 bases). The CDR3 runs to 12 residues. From germline, CDR1 is SGHNT and CDR2 YENEEA. Between the trimmed V and J ends, which lost 8 bases and 2 bases, there was a span of 10 bases. The CDR3 DNA reads TGTGCCAGCGCGGGAAACACCTACGAGCAGTACTTC. It encodes CASAGNTYEQYF.

This rearrangement joins TRBV6-5 to TRBJ1-2; 7 bases are shared with TRBD1. With 6 bases clipped from V and 4 bases from J, the junction kept 8 bases outside the gene matches. CDR3 size: 14 residues. Per the germline V gene, CDR1 is MNHEY and CDR2 is SVGAGI. The CDR3 DNA reads as TGTGCCAGCAGCCGACAGGGAGGTTTCTATGGCTACACCTTC. Protein product: CASSRQGGFYGYTF.

V is TRBV11-2 and J is TRBJ1-1, with D perhaps TRBD1 (5 bases). V shed 5 bases and J shed 4 bases, with 17 bases lying between them. The CDR3 extends over 15 amino acids. CDR1 and CDR2 (germline): SGHAT, FQNNGV. CDR3 in DNA: TGTGCCAGCAGCCGAGGGGATCTTATGCGCACTGAAGCTTTCTTT. Translated: CASSRGDLMRTEAFF. Full variable domain (remainder filled in from reference TRBV11-2 and TRBJ1-1): EAGVAQSPRYKIIEKRQSVAFWCNPISGHATLYWYQQILGQGPKLLIQFQNNGVVDDSQLPKDRFSAERLKGVDSTLKIQPAKLEDSAVYLCASSRGDLMRTEAFFGQGTRLTVV.

The rearrangement joins TRBV10-3 to TRBJ2-1; D possibly corresponds to TRBD2 (6 bases). The CDR3 contains 15 residues. Germline values: CDR1 ENHRY, CDR2 SYGVKD. Trimming took off 3 bases at V and 8 bases at J, with 17 bases between the two ends. CDR3 loop: CAISEGTFYGDEQFF. CDR3 nucleotide sequence: TGTGCCATCAGTGAAGGGACTTTCTATGGTGATGAGCAGTTCTTC.

The V call is TRBV7-6, the J call TRBJ2-2; perhaps TRBD2 as D (7 bases). V was shortened by 5 bases and J by 3 bases, with 19 bases between the two germline ends. The CDR3 has 17 amino acids. Germline values: CDR1 SGHVS, CDR2 FNYEAQ. The CDR3 sequence is CASSPEGGASYTGELFF. Written as DNA, the CDR3 is TGTGCCAGCAGCCCCGAGGGGGGGGCCTCTTACACCGGGGAGCTGTTTTTT.

This chain uses TRBV5-4 with TRBJ1-5; TRBD1 might be the D (5 bases). This CDR3 has 15 residues. The V gene's germline CDR1 is SGHNT and CDR2 YYREEE (reference sequence). V dropped 3 bases and J dropped 9 bases, with 19 bases sitting between them. CDR3 bases: TGTGCCAGCAGCTCCGGTGTCAGGGAGGGATTGCCCCAGCATTTT. Translating it yields CASSSGVREGLPQHF.

This clone was seen only once. The chain has TRBV7-6 and TRBJ2-3, with 11 bases matching TRBD1. The germline CDR1 and CDR2 sequences are SGHVS and FNYEAQ. The CDR3 length is 15 residues. V lost 3 bases to trimming and J lost 7 bases; unmatched junction nucleotides: 6. CDR3 sequence (DNA): TGTGCCAGCAGCTTCGGACAGGGGGCGCCGAATACGCAGTATTTT. This gives the protein CASSFGQGAPNTQYF. Complete variable domain (other parts from reference TRBV7-6 and TRBJ2-3): GAGVSQSPRYKVTKRGQDVALRCDPISGHVSLYWYRQALGQGPEFLTYFNYEAQQDKSGLPNDRFSAERPEGSISTLTIQRTEQRDSAMYRCASSFGQGAPNTQYFGPGTRLTVL.

The V call is TRBV12-5, the J call TRBJ1-2; no clear D. With 5 bases removed from V and 8 bases from J, the gap between germline ends came to 21 bases. The V gene's germline CDR1 is LGHNT and CDR2 FRNRAP. The CDR3 sequence is 15 residues long. The CDR3 region is CASGHLGQARGGYTF. The CDR3 DNA sequence: TGTGCTAGTGGTCATCTTGGGCAGGCAAGAGGGGGCTACACCTTC.

This clone was detected only once. This chain links TRBV5-1 with TRBJ1-5, with 8 bases matching TRBD1. The V segment lost 4 bases and the J segment 2 bases; nucleotides outside the gene matches: 5. Germline loops: CDR1 SGHRS, CDR2 YFSETQ. This CDR3 has 15 residues. CDR3 in DNA: TGCGCCAGCAGCCCCTGGACAGGGCGCAATCAGCCCCAGCATTTT. Its protein is CASSPWTGRNQPQHF.

The chain combines TRBV11-3 with TRBJ2-2; D remains ambiguous. The germline CDR1 and CDR2 sequences are SGHNT and YENEEA. V gave up 6 bases and J gave up 1 base, with 9 bases separating them. CDR3 size: 14 residues. CDR3 residues: CASRQLLNTGELFF. In DNA form, the CDR3 reads TGTGCCAGCAGACAGCTCTTGAACACCGGGGAGCTGTTTTTT.

The chain has TRBV25-1 and TRBJ2-5, with 10 bases identical to TRBD1. Germline values: CDR1 MGHDK, CDR2 SYGVNS. CDR3 length: 16 residues. The V segment lost 5 bases and the J segment 2 bases; nucleotides outside the gene matches: 8. The chain's CDR3 is CASSKIGQGGQETQYF. Here the CDR3 DNA reads TGTGCCAGCAGTAAGATAGGACAGGGGGGTCAAGAGACCCAGTACTTC.

The rearrangement joins TRBV1 to TRBJ2-3; the D call of TRBD2 is as the table states it, not checked on the DNA. TRBV1 is noted as a pseudogene. The CDR3 is 18 residues long. The CDR3 DNA reads TGCACCAGCAGCCAAGACTCTTTAGCGGTTCGGAGCACAGATACGCAGTATTTT. It translates to CTSSQDSLAVRSTDTQYF.

The chain couples TRBV18 to TRBJ1-4; D might be TRBD1 (6 bases). The CDR3 contains 14 residues. Germline CDR1 KGHSH, CDR2 LQKENI. Between the trimmed V and J ends, which lost 3 bases and 10 bases, there was a span of 15 bases. The CDR3 bases are TGTGCCAGCTCACCGAGCGGGGGCGGAGGAAAACTGTTTTTT. It yields the protein CASSPSGGGGKLFF. The variable domain in full, with the rest retrieved from reference TRBV18 and TRBJ1-4, is NAGVMQNPRHLVRRRGQEARLRCSPMKGHSHVYWYRQLPEEGLKFMVYLQKENIIDESGMPKERFSAEFPKEGPSILRIQQVVRGDSAAYFCASSPSGGGGKLFFGSGTQLSVL.

The CDR3 DNA reads as TGTGCCAGCAGCCCCACCTCTGGCACAGATACGCAGTATTTT. Its protein product is CASSPTSGTDTQYF. The gene calls are TRBV7-2 and TRBJ2-3; D unclear. Trimming stripped 5 bases from V and 1 base from J, with 10 bases between. CDR1 and CDR2 from the germline V gene are SGHTA and FQGNSA. The CDR3 consists of 14 residues.

In its sample, this clone was seen once. The genes are TRBV15 and TRBJ2-5; D may be TRBD2 (6 bases). Germline V lookup: CDR1 LNHNV, CDR2 YYDKDF (reference sequence). With 0 bases removed from V and 4 bases from J, the gap between germline ends came to 12 bases. This CDR3 is 15 amino acids long. The CDR3 region has the DNA TGTGCCACCAGCAGAGATTATTCAGCGGGAGAGACCCAGTACTTC. It translates to CATSRDYSAGETQYF. Looking up the rest from reference TRBV15 and TRBJ2-5 gives the full variable domain: DAMVIQNPRYQVTQFGKPVTLSCSQTLNHNVMYWYQQKSSQAPKLLFHYYDKDFNNEADTPDNFQSRRPNTSFCFLDIRSPGLGDTAMYLCATSRDYSAGETQYFGPGTRLLVL.

This clone was seen a handful of times. The J gene is TRBJ1-1, the V gene TRBV11-1; 7 positions match TRBD1. The trim removed 5 bases at V and 1 base at J, leaving 4 bases unmatched. From germline, CDR1 is SGHAT and CDR2 FQDESV (reference sequence). The CDR3 length is 14 residues. CDR3 DNA: TGTGCCAGCAGCCTTGGACAGGCGAACACTGAAGCTTTCTTT. This encodes CASSLGQANTEAFF.

V gene TRBV6-1 combines with J gene TRBJ2-3; D gene ambiguous. Germline CDR1 MNHNS, CDR2 SASEGT. The germline V and J ends were trimmed by 8 bases and 4 bases, with 16 bases remaining between them. This CDR3 contains 14 residues. CDR3 nucleotides: TGTGCCAGCCTTGAAGAGGCCTTTTCAGATACGCAGTATTTT. It yields the protein CASLEEAFSDTQYF.

The chain links TRBV6-6 to TRBJ2-3; D is perhaps TRBD2 (6 bases). The CDR3 spans 15 residues. The germline V gene encodes CDR1 MNHNY and CDR2 SVGAGI (reference sequence). Trimming shortened V by 5 bases and J by 4 bases, and 16 bases separated the two germline ends. CDR3: CASSRGTEGADTQYF. Written as DNA, the CDR3 is TGTGCCAGCAGTCGAGGGACGGAGGGAGCAGATACGCAGTATTTT.

This sequence joins TRBV7-6 and TRBJ2-5; D call uncertain. V gave up 0 bases and J gave up 0 bases, with 5 bases separating them. Germline V gene lookup returns CDR1 SGHVS and CDR2 FNYEAQ. This CDR3 has 14 amino acids. The CDR3 region is CASSLAGNQETQYF. The CDR3, as DNA: TGTGCCAGCAGCTTAGCGGGGAACCAAGAGACCCAGTACTTC.

This chain uses TRBV29-1 with TRBJ2-1; D possibly corresponds to TRBD2 (5 bases). CDR3 length: 14 amino acids. The ends were cut back, 4 bases at V and 9 bases at J, with 19 bases in the middle. Per the germline V gene, CDR1 is SQVTM and CDR2 is ANQGSEA. CDR3 amino acids: CSVGERVLGSEQFF. The CDR3 bases are TGCAGCGTTGGGGAGAGGGTTTTGGGTAGTGAGCAGTTCTTC.

The chain is built from TRBV28 and TRBJ1-1; no definite D call. V was pared by 0 bases and J by 0 bases, with 23 bases between. The germline CDR1 and CDR2 sequences are MDHEN and SYDVKM. The CDR3 covers 20 residues. This CDR3 is CASSLCTAQIECFVNTEAFF. The CDR3 DNA sequence: TGTGCCAGCAGTTTATGCACAGCGCAGATCGAGTGTTTTGTGAACACTGAAGCTTTCTTT. The complete variable domain, with remaining parts taken from reference TRBV28 and TRBJ1-1, reads DVKVTQSSRYLVKRTGEKVFLECVQDMDHENMFWYRQDPGLGLRLIYFSYDVKMKEKGDIPEGYSVSREKKERFSLILESASTNQTSMYLCASSLCTAQIECFVNTEAFFGQGTRLTVV.

The chain recombines TRBV5-6 with TRBJ1-2; 7 nucleotides align to TRBD1. V trimming: 5 bases; J trimming: 4 bases; junction bases outside the gene matches: 5. Germline CDR1 reads SGHDT; CDR2 reads YYEEEE. The length of the CDR3 is 13 residues. The CDR3, as DNA: TGTGCCAGCAGACCGGGACAGACCTATGGCTACACCTTC. Amino acid sequence: CASRPGQTYGYTF.

The chain couples TRBV11-2 to TRBJ2-7, with D possibly matching TRBD1 (5 bases). CDR1 and CDR2 from the germline V gene are SGHAT and FQNNGV. Trimming shortened V by 0 bases and J by 2 bases, and 11 bases separated the two germline ends. The CDR3 covers 15 residues. The CDR3 DNA sequence: TGTGCCAGCAGCTTAGACCCGACAGCTACCTACGAGCAGTACTTC. This translates into CASSLDPTATYEQYF.

The chain links TRBV27 to TRBJ2-7; the D is unclear. This CDR3 comprises 13 residues. Trimming cost V 2 bases and J 5 bases, with 10 bases left between them. CDR1 is MNHEY, CDR2 SMNVEV, per germline (reference sequence). The CDR3 here is CASSLVGVDEQYF. CDR3 bases: TGTGCCAGCAGTTTAGTTGGAGTAGACGAGCAGTACTTC.

V gene TRBV13 combines with J gene TRBJ2-6; 7 bases are a match to TRBD1. Trimming cost V 3 bases and J 1 base; bases outside gene matches: 18. Germline CDR1 reads PRHDT; CDR2 reads FYEKMQ (reference sequence). This CDR3 spans 21 amino acids. CDR3 amino acids: CASSFIGQVRYPLSGANVLTF. CDR3 nucleotide sequence: TGTGCCAGCAGCTTCATCGGACAGGTCCGCTACCCGCTATCTGGGGCCAACGTCCTGACTTTC.

This chain links TRBV12-5 with TRBJ1-3; 7 bases fit TRBD1. The length of the CDR3 is 14 residues. CDR1 and CDR2 from the germline V gene are LGHNT and FRNRAP. V dropped 8 bases and J dropped 2; count of bases not matched to a gene: 6. The CDR3 spells CASRQGIAGNTIYF. Here the CDR3 DNA reads TGTGCTAGTAGACAGGGAATCGCTGGAAACACCATATATTTT.

This clone showed up just once. The V call is TRBV9, the J call TRBJ2-4; D possibly corresponds to TRBD1 (6 bases). This CDR3 region has 18 residues. Germline lookup yields CDR1 SGDLS and CDR2 YYNGEE. The ends were cut back, 0 bases at V and 0 bases at J, with 16 bases in the middle. The CDR3 nucleotides are TGTGCCAGCAGCGTAGAGGGGGTGGCACCAATAGCCAAAAACATTCAGTACTTC. Amino acids: CASSVEGVAPIAKNIQYF.